The sequence of this T cell receptor beta chain was determined in a study of CD8 T cells in ankylosing spondylitis. Germline V CDR1 and CDR2: SGHVS, FQNEAQ. The V and J ends lost 0 bases and 1 base respectively, with 17 bases between them. CDR3 length: 18 residues. TCRdb itself ran the 5' RACE reads through MiXCR, one entry per CDR3 protein. In the table there are 750,000 to 850,000 distinct CDR3 sequences, 10% to 15% of which are singletons. Points from the study as a whole: A motif in TCR beta, a set of about eight highly homologous variants, appeared characteristic of ankylosing spondylitis blood. From matched ankylosing spondylitis synovial fluid, disease-linked clones were reportedly recovered at significantly enriched levels. Before this, some motif variants had been reported in reactive arthritis synovial fluid and blood.

Points on this clonotype: Antigen: not known.

This rearrangement joins TRBV7-8 to TRBJ2-3; D tentatively reads TRBD1 or TRBD2 (7 bases each). The specimen was blood, either unsorted or a sorted T cell fraction (not recorded which). This clonotype originated in a male donor with ankylosing spondylitis. CDR3 in amino acids: CASSLARSAGGGTDTQYF. The CDR3 bases are TGTGCCAGCAGCTTAGCGCGATCGGCAGGGGGGGGCACAGATACGCAGTATTTT.